The 32 T cell receptor beta chains below all came from one sample that was sequenced in a study of Graves' ophthalmopathy and Graves' hyperthyroidism. The authors amplified TCR beta CDR3 regions from RNA transcripts. First-round RT-PCR with HTBI primers preceded a second-round multiplex PCR. MiXCR, applied by TCRdb to the multiplex PCR reads, yields one record per CDR3 protein. The sample carries some 160,000 distinct CDR3 sequences, around 39% recorded once. The specimen sequenced was peripheral blood. These receptors originate from a man aged 25-45 years with Graves' ophthalmopathy.

The chain carries TRBV28 and TRBJ1-1; D uncertain. In germline, CDR1 is MDHEN, CDR2 SYDVKM. V was pared by 6 bases and J by 0 bases, with 8 bases between. CDR3 length equals 13 residues. CDR3 in DNA: TGTGCCAGCAGGCCGAACATGAACACTGAAGCTTTCTTT. It yields the protein CASRPNMNTEAFF.

The chain uses TRBV28 and TRBJ1-2; 8 positions match TRBD1. V shed 5 bases, J shed 4 bases, and the junction held 6 bases outside the gene matches. The CDR3 covers 14 residues. CDR1 is MDHEN, CDR2 SYDVKM, per germline. This CDR3 is CASSIRGLGYGYTF. DNA of the CDR3: TGTGCCAGCAGTATCAGGGGGCTAGGCTATGGCTACACCTTC.

The gene calls are TRBV10-3 and TRBJ2-7; D unresolved. V was cut by 10 bases and J by 3 bases, with 22 bases left in between. CDR3 length: 15 residues. The germline V gene encodes CDR1 ENHRY and CDR2 SYGVKD. CDR3 sequence: CATQPGLNLNYEQYF. The CDR3 DNA sequence: TGTGCCACCCAACCGGGCCTAAACTTAAACTACGAGCAGTACTTC.

This clonotype was observed at least ten times. The chain combines TRBV6-2 or TRBV6-3 with TRBJ2-7, with D possibly being TRBD1 or TRBD2 (6 bases each). Looked up from germline, CDR1 is MNHEY and CDR2 is SVGEGT. Trimming removed 11 bases from V and 1 base from J, with 15 bases in between. CDR3 size: 13 residues. DNA of the CDR3: TGTGCCGCCATAGGGGGGAGTTCCTACGAGCAGTACTTC. Translating it yields CAAIGGSSYEQYF.

This clonotype came up many times. A read error may account for a junction end that differs from germline. The chain recombines TRBV7-9 with TRBJ2-7; 10 nucleotides agree with TRBD2. The CDR3 runs to 14 residues. Germline V lookup: CDR1 SEHNR, CDR2 FQNEAQ (reference sequence). CDR3 sequence reads: CASSLAGVVYEQYF. The CDR3 DNA reads as TGTGCCAGCAGCCTAGCGGGAGTTGTCTACGAGCAGTACTTC.

This clonotype has at least ten counts. The chain recombines TRBV6-5 with TRBJ1-5, with D tentatively TRBD1 (5 bases). The CDR3 has 18 residues. The ends were cut back, 2 bases at V and 2 bases at J, with 19 bases in the middle. Per the germline V gene, CDR1 is MNHEY and CDR2 is SVGAGI. The CDR3 protein is CASSYVGRGVTGNQPQHF. In nucleotides, the CDR3 is TGTGCCAGCAGTTACGTCGGCCGGGGCGTGACAGGCAATCAGCCCCAGCATTTT.

This clonotype was observed at least ten times. The CDR3 nucleotides read TGTGCCAGCAGCCCGGGACAGGGGGGCGAGCAGTACTTC. The encoded protein is CASSPGQGGEQYF. The chain joins TRBV5-6 to TRBJ2-7; 11 nucleotides agree with TRBD1. The J segment lost 6 bases and the V segment lost 4 bases, leaving 3 bases of the junction unmatched. The CDR3 has 13 residues. Germline V gives CDR1 SGHDT, CDR2 YYEEEE.

This clonotype has ten or more counts. This chain uses TRBV18 with TRBJ2-5; the D gene is possibly TRBD2 (5 bases). CDR1 and CDR2 (germline): KGHSH, LQKENI. CDR3 size: 12 residues. V was cut by 5 bases and J by 7 bases, with 11 bases left in between. In nucleotides, the CDR3 is TGTGCCAGCTCAACCCCCCGGGGGACCCAGTACTTC. Translation: CASSTPRGTQYF.

The CDR3 bases are TGTGCCAGCAGCTTATTCGTGGGCGATGGGGCCCAGTACTTC. It encodes CASSLFVGDGAQYF. This chain uses TRBV7-2 with TRBJ2-5; no reliable D call. Germline loops: CDR1 SGHTA, CDR2 FQGNSA. Trimming pared 2 bases from V and 9 bases from J, leaving 16 bases between. This CDR3 comprises 14 residues.

The chain links TRBV27 to TRBJ2-7; 7 bases align to TRBD1. This CDR3 is built from 14 residues. The ends lost 5 bases at V and 6 bases at J; junction bases unmatched: 10. The germline gives CDR1 MNHEY, CDR2 SMNVEV (reference sequence). CDR3: CASSVTGFASEQYF. As DNA, the CDR3 is TGTGCCAGCAGTGTGACAGGGTTCGCCTCCGAGCAGTACTTC.

This clonotype was counted at least ten times. The chain links TRBV10-3 to TRBJ2-7; 9 nucleotides agree with TRBD1. V lost 8 bases, J lost 3 bases, and 14 bases stayed unmatched. The CDR3 totals 16 residues. CDR1 ENHRY and CDR2 SYGVKD come from the germline V gene. The CDR3 coding sequence is TGTGCCATCGGGGGCATGTATCGACAGGGGGGCTACGAGCAGTACTTC. Encoded protein: CAIGGMYRQGGYEQYF.

The chain links TRBV28 to TRBJ2-5; D perhaps matches TRBD1 (5 bases). The CDR3 loop spans 13 amino acids. V lost 7 bases, J lost 3 bases, and 12 bases lay in between. Per the germline V gene, CDR1 is MDHEN and CDR2 is SYDVKM. CDR3 bases: TGTGCCAGCACATCAGGGTGGGAAGAGACCCAGTACTTC. Translation: CASTSGWEETQYF.

This clonotype was observed many times. The chain employs TRBV11-1 and TRBJ1-2; no clear D gene. The germline V gene encodes CDR1 SGHAT and CDR2 FQDESV (reference sequence). With 5 bases removed from V and 8 bases from J, the gap between germline ends came to 27 bases. The CDR3 runs 17 residues. CDR3 nucleotide sequence: TGTGCCAGCAGCCGTCCTTTGGGAGTCCCTTATTTAGGGGGCTACACCTTC. Its translation: CASSRPLGVPYLGGYTF.

V and J are TRBV6-2 or TRBV6-3 and TRBJ2-5, with D possibly being TRBD2 (6 bases). V lost 6 bases to trimming and J lost 5 bases, with 19 bases between them. This CDR3 spans 15 amino acids. Germline CDR1 reads MNHEY; CDR2 reads SVGEGT. CDR3 loop: CASSPKRGNLETQYF. CDR3 in DNA: TGTGCCAGCAGCCCAAAACGCGGGAACCTGGAGACCCAGTACTTC.

This clonotype was picked up many times. The chain uses TRBV6-6 and TRBJ2-5; D possibly corresponds to TRBD2 (5 bases). Germline V gene sequence: CDR1 MNHNY, CDR2 SVGAGI (reference sequence). CDR3 length: 15 amino acids. Trimming shortened V by 7 bases and J by 1 base, and 16 bases separated the two germline ends. The CDR3 here is CASNEAGRRQETQYF. The CDR3 DNA follows: TGTGCCAGCAACGAGGCGGGCAGGCGCCAAGAGACCCAGTACTTC.

This clonotype was counted many times. This chain links TRBV6-5 with TRBJ2-7, with 9 nucleotides matching TRBD1. J lost 4 bases, V lost 6 bases, and 7 bases had no gene match. The CDR3 runs to 14 residues. Germline lookup yields CDR1 MNHEY and CDR2 SVGAGI. CDR3 sequence reads: CASRGPGQGYEQYF. Written as DNA, the CDR3 is TGTGCCAGCAGAGGGCCGGGACAGGGTTACGAGCAGTACTTC.

This clonotype was seen at least ten times. V usage is TRBV7-2 and J usage is TRBJ1-2, with no clear D. CDR1 SGHTA and CDR2 FQGNSA come from the germline V gene. V lost 7 bases to trimming and J lost 8 bases, with 20 bases between them. This CDR3 has 14 residues. CDR3 coding DNA: TGTGCCAGCATTCCAGACGGACTCTCGGGGGGCTACACCTTC. It encodes CASIPDGLSGGYTF.

This clonotype was counted ten times or more. This chain uses TRBV12-3 or TRBV12-4 with TRBJ2-7; tentatively, D is TRBD1 or TRBD2 (5 bases each). V lost 2 bases, J lost 1 base, and 9 bases lay in between. CDR3 length equals 14 residues. CDR3 sequence reads: CASSLMGPSYEQYF. As DNA, the CDR3 is TGTGCCAGCAGTTTAATGGGACCGTCCTACGAGCAGTACTTC.

CDR3 bases: TGTGCCAGCGGGACACCTAATTCACCCCTCCACTTT. Its translation is CASGTPNSPLHF. V usage is TRBV11-2 and J usage is TRBJ1-6; a possible D gene is TRBD1 (6 bases). This CDR3 has 12 residues. The germline V and J ends were trimmed by 8 bases and 6 bases, with 8 bases remaining between them. The germline V gene has CDR1 SGHAT and CDR2 FQNNGV.

A few counts support this clonotype. This rearrangement joins TRBV2 to TRBJ1-5, with D possibly being TRBD1 (5 bases). This CDR3 spans 14 amino acids. Trimming removed 7 bases from V and 3 bases from J, with 13 bases in between. CDR1 SNHLY and CDR2 FYNNEI come from the germline V gene. The DNA for the CDR3 is TGTGCCAGCACCCGGATGGGGCTCAATCAGCCCCAGCATTTT. Residues: CASTRMGLNQPQHF.

V gene TRBV5-1 combines with J gene TRBJ2-7; 7 bases are a match to TRBD1. V lost 5 bases and J lost 5; bases outside the gene matches: 7. The CDR3 has 13 residues. The germline CDR1 and CDR2 sequences are SGHRS and YFSETQ. The CDR3 loop is CASRQNQGDEQYF. The CDR3 region has the DNA TGCGCCAGCAGGCAAAACCAGGGGGACGAGCAGTACTTC.

This clonotype was counted at least ten times. CDR3 nucleotides: TGCAGCGTTGACCAGGGCTCCTACGAGCAGTACTTC. Encoded protein: CSVDQGSYEQYF. This chain links TRBV29-1 with TRBJ2-7, with TRBD1 as a possible D gene (5 bases). V was clipped by 3 bases and J by 0 bases, with 6 bases between them. The CDR3 extends over 12 amino acids. Germline V gene lookup returns CDR1 SQVTM and CDR2 ANQGSEA.

The sample holds many counts of this clonotype. Since no conserved phenylalanine or tryptophan closes the CDR3, a read error is the likely cause. V is TRBV28 and J is TRBJ2-4, with TRBD2 matching 11 bases. The CDR3 totals 12 residues. Germline CDR1 and CDR2: MDHEN and SYDVKM. After removal of 5 bases from V and 9 bases from J, the junction contained 0 bases not matched to a gene. In nucleotides, the CDR3 is TGTGCCAGCAGTCTAGCGGGGGGCATTCAGTACTCC. It yields the protein CASSLAGGIQYS.

The chain joins TRBV5-6 to TRBJ2-7; perhaps TRBD2 as D (6 bases). V lost 5 bases and J 3 bases, leaving 18 bases between the germline ends. Germline V gene lookup returns CDR1 SGHDT and CDR2 YYEEEE. This CDR3 region has 15 residues. The CDR3 sequence: CASSDSGTLSYEQYF. CDR3 DNA: TGTGCCAGCAGTGATTCCGGGACTTTGAGCTACGAGCAGTACTTC. The entire variable domain, with the rest obtained from reference TRBV5-6 and TRBJ2-7, is as follows: DAGVTQSPTHLIKTRGQQVTLRCSPKSGHDTVSWYQQALGQGPQFIFQYYEEEERQRGNFPDRFSGHQFPNYSSELNVNALLLGDSALYLCASSDSGTLSYEQYFGPGTRLTVT.

A single count supports this clonotype. V gene TRBV28 combines with J gene TRBJ1-2; 9 bases match TRBD1. Losses at the gene ends were 6 bases for V and 14 bases for J; bases not matched to a gene: 13. This CDR3 spans 13 amino acids. Germline values: CDR1 MDHEN, CDR2 SYDVKM. This chain's CDR3 is CASSSGTGPLMTF. Written as DNA, the CDR3 is TGTGCCAGCAGCTCCGGGACAGGGCCCCTGATGACCTTC.

This clonotype was detected many times. This chain joins TRBV24-1 and TRBJ2-6; 8 nucleotides agree with TRBD1. The germline V gene has CDR1 KGHDR and CDR2 SFDVKD. This CDR3 has 20 amino acids. V trimming: 2 bases; J trimming: 2 bases; junction bases outside the gene matches: 13. This CDR3 reads CATSDSAGGASSAGANVLTF. CDR3 DNA sequence: TGTGCCACCAGTGATTCGGCAGGGGGCGCAAGTTCGGCTGGGGCCAACGTCCTGACTTTC.

V gene TRBV11-2 combines with J gene TRBJ2-7; D unresolved. Trimming left V 4 bases short and J 5 bases short, with 9 bases between. There are 12 residues in the CDR3. Germline-derived CDR1 and CDR2 are SGHAT and FQNNGV. The CDR3, as DNA: TGTGCCAGCAGCTCCGGATCCCACGAGCAGTACTTC. It encodes CASSSGSHEQYF.

The chain has TRBV28 and TRBJ2-7; maybe TRBD1 (5 bases). The V and J ends lost 3 bases and 5 bases respectively, with 20 bases between them. Germline loops: CDR1 MDHEN, CDR2 SYDVKM. This CDR3 region has 16 residues. CDR3 DNA: TGTGCCAGCAGTTTCTTAGATGCGGCAGGGTTCCACGAGCAGTACTTC. It codes for CASSFLDAAGFHEQYF.

This clonotype has ten or more counts. The rearrangement links TRBV19 to TRBJ1-2; 7 nucleotides agree with TRBD1. The CDR3 is 14 residues long. The trim removed 6 bases at V and 7 bases at J, leaving 11 bases unmatched. CDR1 and CDR2 (germline): LNHDA, SQIVND (reference sequence). DNA of the CDR3: TGTGCCAGTAGCGTCATAGGGGGCGCGGGTGGCTACACCTTC. Translation: CASSVIGGAGGYTF. Filled out from reference TRBV19 and TRBJ1-2, the complete variable domain reads DGGITQSPKYLFRKEGQNVTLSCEQNLNHDAMYWYRQDPGQGLRLIYYSQIVNDFQKGDIAEGYSVSREKKESFPLTVTSAQKNPTAFYLCASSVIGGAGGYTFGSGTRLTVV.

This clonotype was recorded many times. The chain combines TRBV12-3 or TRBV12-4 with TRBJ2-2; 13 bases fit TRBD2. The V gene end was trimmed by 6 bases and the J gene end by 5 bases; junction bases not matched to a gene: 6. CDR3 length: 16 amino acids. CDR3 bases: TGTGCCAGCAGATACCCGACTAGCGGGAGGACCGGGGAGCTGTTTTTT. Translated: CASRYPTSGRTGELFF.

This clonotype was seen just once. The gene calls are TRBV20-1 and TRBJ2-7, with TRBD1 matching 9 bases. The CDR3 runs to 14 residues. V was clipped by 0 bases and J by 4 bases; unmatched bases: 4. From germline, CDR1 is DFQATT and CDR2 SNEGSKA (reference sequence). The DNA for the CDR3 is TGCAGTGCTAGAGAGACAGGGGGGCGGTACGAGCAGTACTTC. This translates into CSARETGGRYEQYF.

The chain joins TRBV7-2 to TRBJ1-2; maybe TRBD1 (5 bases). In germline, CDR1 is SGHTA, CDR2 FQGNSA. V lost 8 bases and J 7 bases, leaving 17 bases between the germline ends. The CDR3 contains 13 residues. The CDR3 is CASSPAGSSGYTF. The DNA for the CDR3 is TGTGCCAGCTCTCCCGCAGGGTCGAGTGGCTACACCTTC.